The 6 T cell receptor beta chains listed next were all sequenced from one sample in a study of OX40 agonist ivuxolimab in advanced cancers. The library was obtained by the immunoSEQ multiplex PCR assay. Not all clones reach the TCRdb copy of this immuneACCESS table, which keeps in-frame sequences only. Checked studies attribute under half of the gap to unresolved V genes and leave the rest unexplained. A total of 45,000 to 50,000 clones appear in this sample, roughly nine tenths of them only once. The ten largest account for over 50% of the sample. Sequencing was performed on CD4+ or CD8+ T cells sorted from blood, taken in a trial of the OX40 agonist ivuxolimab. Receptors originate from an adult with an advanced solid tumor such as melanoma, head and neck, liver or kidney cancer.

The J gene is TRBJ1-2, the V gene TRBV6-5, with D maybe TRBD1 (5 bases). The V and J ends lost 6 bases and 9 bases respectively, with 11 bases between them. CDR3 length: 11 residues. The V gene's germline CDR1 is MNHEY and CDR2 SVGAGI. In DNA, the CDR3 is TGTGCCAGCAGCCCGGGACCTAGCTACACCTTC. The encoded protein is CASSPGPSYTF.

CDR3 in amino acids: CASRGRGWYTDTQYF. The CDR3 nucleotides read TGTGCCAGCAGGGGACGAGGGTGGTACACAGATACGCAGTATTTT. The chain links TRBV28 to TRBJ2-3; either TRBD1 or TRBD2 may fit D (5 bases each). The germline CDR1 and CDR2 sequences are MDHEN and SYDVKM. Trimming took off 6 bases at V and 2 bases at J, with 15 bases between the two ends. The CDR3 runs to 15 residues.

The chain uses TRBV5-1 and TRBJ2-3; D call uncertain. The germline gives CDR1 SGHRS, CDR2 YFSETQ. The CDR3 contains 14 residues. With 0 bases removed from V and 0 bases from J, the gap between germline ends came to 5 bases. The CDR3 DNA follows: TGCGCCAGCAGCTTGGGGGCCAGCACAGATACGCAGTATTTT. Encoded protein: CASSLGASTDTQYF. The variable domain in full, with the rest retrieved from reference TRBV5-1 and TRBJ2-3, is KAGVTQTPRYLIKTRGQQVTLSCSPISGHRSVSWYQQTPGQGLQFLFEYFSETQRNKGNFPGRFSGRQFSNSRSEMNVSTLELGDSALYLCASSLGASTDTQYFGPGTRLTVL.

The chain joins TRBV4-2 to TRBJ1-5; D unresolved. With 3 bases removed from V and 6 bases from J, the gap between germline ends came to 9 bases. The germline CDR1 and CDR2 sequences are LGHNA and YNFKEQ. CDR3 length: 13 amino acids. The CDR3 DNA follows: TGTGCCAGCAGCCATGGGGTCCTTCAGCCCCAGCATTTT. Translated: CASSHGVLQPQHF.

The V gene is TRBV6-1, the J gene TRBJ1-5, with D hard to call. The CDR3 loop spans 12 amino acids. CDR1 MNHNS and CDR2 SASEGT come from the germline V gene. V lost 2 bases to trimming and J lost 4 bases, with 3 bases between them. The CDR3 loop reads CASSELNQPQHF. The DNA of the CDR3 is TGTGCCAGCAGTGAACTTAATCAGCCCCAGCATTTT.

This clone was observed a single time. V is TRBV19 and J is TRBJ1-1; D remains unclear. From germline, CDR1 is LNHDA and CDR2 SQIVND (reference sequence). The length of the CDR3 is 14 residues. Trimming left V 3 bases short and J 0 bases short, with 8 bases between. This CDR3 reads CASSIQGLNTEAFF. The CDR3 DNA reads TGTGCCAGTAGTATTCAAGGGCTGAACACTGAAGCTTTCTTT.